The sequence of this T cell receptor (beta chain) was determined in a study of cytomegalovirus exposure and HLA in healthy donors. The PCR made use of 60 Vbeta and 13 Jbeta primers. The assay was immunoSEQ multiplex PCR, and TCRdb's table has in-frame clones only and misses some. The data show about 170,000 clones, 84% seen once. V shed 5 bases, J shed 5 bases, and the junction held 8 bases outside the gene matches. The CDR3 is 16 amino acids. CDR1 and CDR2 (germline): MNHNY, SVGAGI (reference sequence). This sequence joins TRBV6-6 and TRBJ2-5, with 13 nucleotides matching TRBD2. This receptor was obtained from a man younger than 35 in good health and CMV-seronegative. The material sequenced was PBMCs. The CDR3 region is CASSTPSLAGGETQYF. The CDR3 nucleotides read TGTGCCAGCAGTACCCCTTCACTAGCGGGAGGGGAGACCCAGTACTTC.